The clone carrying this T cell receptor beta chain was counted a few times. Its antigen is not identified. This sample was taken from a study of T cell repertoires in cytomegalovirus infection. Study overall: Recently identified HLA-C-restricted CMV epitopes and well-studied HLA-B-restricted CMV epitopes were used by the study. Based on public TCR beta signatures, there were indications of CMV infection and of a matching HLA type.

Overall study findings and caveats: In two of eight donors, the top clonotype was HLA-C-restricted CMV-specific.

MiXCR, run by TCRdb on the reads, gives a single entry per CDR3 protein. The data contain a few hundred thousand distinct CDR3 sequences, roughly 43% of them singletons. The CDR3 extends over 15 amino acids. Germline V gene lookup returns CDR1 SGHTA and CDR2 FQGTGA. Trimming cost V 5 bases and J 4 bases, with 17 bases left between them. The rearrangement joins TRBV7-3 to TRBJ1-2, with D tentatively TRBD1 (5 bases). Sequencing was performed on cultured PBMCs, taken from culture after CMV antigen stimulation. This TCR was recovered from a human donor in good health (CMV status not recorded). Some clones in this sample may be carry-over from other donors' samples. The CDR3 DNA reads as TGTGCCAGCAGCCTAGGGGACGGTGCTGTCTATGGCTACACCTTC. Encoded protein: CASSLGDGAVYGYTF.